Below, 27 T cell receptor beta chains from the same sample are listed, as sequenced in a study of graft-versus-host responses after intestinal transplantation. Clones were read by immunoSEQ multiplex PCR, and TCRdb kept only the in-frame ones, dropping some. The data hold about 98,000 clones, with roughly 86% observed a single time. The material sequenced was PBMCs, taken 255 days after intestinal transplant. The source of these receptors is a human patient who received an intestinal transplant, so some T cells may come from the graft donor.

This clone has a single count. The V call is TRBV2, the J call TRBJ1-4; 8 bases map to TRBD1. After removal of 1 base from V and 6 bases from J, the junction contained 7 bases not matched to a gene. Looked up from germline, CDR1 is SNHLY and CDR2 is FYNNEI. This CDR3 spans 16 amino acids. The CDR3: CASSEGGQGQDEKLFF. The CDR3 coding sequence is TGTGCCAGCAGTGAAGGTGGACAGGGACAGGATGAAAAACTGTTTTTT.

This chain connects TRBV6-1 to TRBJ1-2, with D maybe TRBD1 (5 bases). Germline V CDR1 and CDR2: MNHNS, SASEGT. The CDR3 runs 14 residues. V dropped 2 bases and J dropped 12 bases, with 19 bases sitting between them. CDR3 region: CASSERDPLGNNTF. CDR3 nucleotide sequence: TGTGCCAGCAGTGAACGGGACCCTCTTGGGAACAACACCTTC.

The chain has TRBV27 and TRBJ2-7; 8 bases are shared with TRBD1. V gave up 6 bases and J gave up 0 bases; unmatched junction bases: 7. The CDR3 is made up of 15 amino acids. Germline assignment: CDR1 MNHEY and CDR2 SMNVEV (reference sequence). CDR3 residues: CASSSGQGSSYEQYF. The CDR3 DNA follows: TGTGCCAGCAGCTCTGGACAGGGAAGCTCCTACGAGCAGTACTTC.

The chain has TRBV19 and TRBJ2-2; the D gene is possibly TRBD2 (6 bases). The V end lost 5 bases, the J end lost 8 bases, and 15 bases lay between the germline ends. The length of the CDR3 is 14 residues. Germline loops: CDR1 LNHDA, CDR2 SQIVND (reference sequence). CDR3 coding DNA: TGTGCCAGTAGTCTCTTACCGGGAGCAGGGGAGCTGTTTTTT. Protein: CASSLLPGAGELFF.

This rearrangement joins TRBV7-9 to TRBJ2-1; unclear D gene. Trimming removed 3 bases at V and 0 bases at J, with 9 bases between. CDR1 SEHNR and CDR2 FQNEAQ come from the germline V gene (reference sequence). The CDR3 is 15 amino acids. CDR3 residues: CASSLFLGSYNEQFF. CDR3 nucleotide sequence: TGTGCCAGCAGCTTGTTCCTGGGCTCCTACAATGAGCAGTTCTTC.

This clone appeared a single time. This rearrangement joins TRBV28 to TRBJ2-1, with TRBD2 matching 11 bases. V lost 3 bases, J lost 7 bases, and 8 bases stayed unmatched. Germline V gene lookup returns CDR1 MDHEN and CDR2 SYDVKM. The CDR3 is 16 residues long. The CDR3, as DNA: TGTGCCAGCAGTTTCATGGGGCTAGCGGGGGGAAATGAGCAGTTCTTC. Encoded protein: CASSFMGLAGGNEQFF.

The gene calls are TRBV29-1 and TRBJ2-2, with a tentative D call TRBD1 (6 bases). Trimming stripped 6 bases from V and 7 bases from J, with 12 bases between. CDR3 length: 12 amino acids. Looked up from germline, CDR1 is SQVTM and CDR2 is ANQGSEA. CDR3 in DNA: TGCAGCGTACTACAGGGCGGCGGGGAGCTGTTTTTT. This sequence encodes CSVLQGGGELFF.

The chain employs TRBV4-1 and TRBJ2-1; 7 bases are a match to TRBD2. CDR3 length: 16 amino acids. V lost 0 bases to trimming and J lost 9 bases; unmatched junction nucleotides: 11. Per the germline V gene, CDR1 is MGHRA and CDR2 is YSYEKL. DNA of the CDR3: TGCGCCAGCAGCCAAGATGGGAGCGGGGCCCAAGGTGAGCAGTTCTTC. Protein: CASSQDGSGAQGEQFF.

The chain combines TRBV6-1 with TRBJ1-5; 8 nucleotides match TRBD1. Germline V gene lookup returns CDR1 MNHNS and CDR2 SASEGT. The trim removed 5 bases at V and 4 bases at J, leaving 4 bases unmatched. CDR3 length equals 14 residues. CDR3 loop: CASSRDRYNQPQHF. Here the CDR3 DNA reads TGTGCCAGCAGTAGGGACAGGTATAATCAGCCCCAGCATTTT.

This rearrangement joins TRBV4-3 to TRBJ2-5; TRBD2 agrees at 8 bases. J was trimmed by 5 bases and V by 0 bases; bases with no gene match: 8. The CDR3 has 16 amino acids. Germline CDR1 and CDR2: LGHNA and YSLEER. DNA of the CDR3: TGCGCCAGCAGCCAAGATATGGCTAGCGGGCGCGAGACCCAGTACTTC. This translates into CASSQDMASGRETQYF.

The chain couples TRBV6-5 to TRBJ1-6; 9 bases fit TRBD1. Germline CDR1 is MNHEY and CDR2 is SVGAGI. This CDR3 comprises 14 residues. V lost 7 bases and J lost 10; bases outside the gene matches: 8. The CDR3, as DNA: TGTGCCAGCAAGACCGGGACAGGGCCCTCACCCCTCCACTTT. Protein product: CASKTGTGPSPLHF.

This rearrangement joins TRBV7-3 to TRBJ2-7; D is possibly TRBD1 (5 bases). The V gene lost 5 bases and the J gene lost 2 bases, with 7 bases spanning the gap. The CDR3 length is 12 residues. Germline-derived CDR1 and CDR2 are SGHTA and FQGTGA. The DNA for the CDR3 is TGTGCCAGCAGCCCGGACACCTACGAGCAGTACTTC. It specifies CASSPDTYEQYF.

The chain employs TRBV25-1 and TRBJ2-7; the D is unclear. The CDR3 length is 12 residues. V was shortened by 3 bases and J by 6 bases, with 9 bases between the two germline ends. CDR1 and CDR2 (germline): MGHDK, SYGVNS. The CDR3 region has the DNA TGTGCCAGCAGTGATCGAGGTCCCGAGCAGTACTTC. It is translated as CASSDRGPEQYF.

This clone occurred once. This rearrangement joins TRBV29-1 to TRBJ1-2, with 8 nucleotides matching TRBD1. This CDR3 is built from 17 residues. With 2 bases clipped from V and 4 bases from J, the junction kept 15 bases outside the gene matches. CDR1 is SQVTM and CDR2 is ANQGSEA in the germline V gene. The CDR3 DNA follows: TGCAGCGTTGAATCCTCGGGACAGGCGAAACCCCTCTATGGCTACACCTTC. Translated: CSVESSGQAKPLYGYTF.

The V and J genes are TRBV5-1 and TRBJ2-3; no definite D call. The V gene's germline CDR1 is SGHRS and CDR2 YFSETQ. CDR3 length: 15 amino acids. The V end was cut by 1 base, the J end by 5 bases, with 14 bases between. This CDR3 reads CASSLPMTRGDTQYF. The CDR3 DNA reads TGCGCCAGCAGCTTGCCGATGACCCGTGGAGATACGCAGTATTTT.

This chain joins TRBV7-6 and TRBJ1-4; 11 bases align to TRBD1. Per the germline V gene, CDR1 is SGHVS and CDR2 is FNYEAQ. CDR3 length: 16 residues. Losses at the gene ends were 5 bases for V and 5 bases for J; bases not matched to a gene: 7. As DNA, the CDR3 is TGTGCCAGCAGCCTAGGACAGGGGGCGTCGAATGAAAAACTGTTTTTT. Translation gives CASSLGQGASNEKLFF.

The chain links TRBV29-1 to TRBJ2-1, with 9 bases fitting TRBD2. V shed 4 bases and J 5 bases; nucleotides not matched to a gene: 6. CDR3 length: 14 residues. Germline CDR1 is SQVTM and CDR2 is ANQGSEA. As DNA, the CDR3 is TGCAGCGTTGTCTTAGCGGGGGTGGACAATGAGCAGTTCTTC. Encoded protein: CSVVLAGVDNEQFF.

The chain employs TRBV9 and TRBJ1-1, with D possibly TRBD1 on 5 matching bases. The germline CDR1 and CDR2 sequences are SGDLS and YYNGEE. This CDR3 is 14 amino acids long. The V gene lost 0 bases and the J gene lost 6 bases, with 12 bases spanning the gap. The CDR3 loop is CASSVGGGPPEAFF. CDR3 in DNA: TGTGCCAGCAGCGTAGGGGGCGGACCCCCTGAAGCTTTCTTT.

The CDR3 region has the DNA TGTGCCAGTAGAGGGGAGGGGCCGCGGGATACGCAGTATTTT. Protein: CASRGEGPRDTQYF. The rearrangement uses TRBV19 and TRBJ2-3, with 7 positions matching TRBD2. Germline CDR1 LNHDA, CDR2 SQIVND (reference sequence). The CDR3 has 14 amino acids. The trim removed 6 bases at V and 6 bases at J, leaving 9 bases unmatched.

J is TRBJ2-5 and V is TRBV4-1; the D gene is possibly TRBD1 (5 bases). Per the germline V gene, CDR1 is MGHRA and CDR2 is YSYEKL. The CDR3 is made up of 16 amino acids. V gave up 2 bases and J gave up 2 bases, with 15 bases separating them. The CDR3 DNA reads as TGCGCCAGCAGCCAACCCTCAAGGACATCTCAAGAGACCCAGTACTTC. Protein product: CASSQPSRTSQETQYF.

The chain is built from TRBV28 and TRBJ1-2; D not resolved. The CDR3 consists of 14 residues. Trimming removed 11 bases at V and 7 bases at J, with 23 bases between. Germline V gene data show CDR1 as MDHEN and CDR2 as SYDVKM. The CDR3 spells CAAAKTTNVRGYTF. The CDR3 DNA sequence: TGTGCCGCTGCAAAAACCACCAATGTGCGTGGCTACACCTTC.

CDR3 amino acids: CASRDYPTGELFF. DNA for the CDR3: TGTGCCAGCAGGGACTACCCAACCGGGGAGCTGTTTTTT. This rearrangement joins TRBV2 to TRBJ2-2; a possible D gene is TRBD2 (6 bases). Germline assignment: CDR1 SNHLY and CDR2 FYNNEI. CDR3 length: 13 amino acids. V gave up 6 bases and J gave up 5 bases, with 10 bases separating them.

By frequency in the sample, this clone is medium-sized. The chain is built from TRBV6-1 and TRBJ1-6; TRBD1 matches at 7 bases. CDR1 and CDR2 from the germline V gene are MNHNS and SASEGT. Trimming took 4 bases from V and 5 from J; bases not matched to a gene: 2. The CDR3 runs 14 residues. DNA for the CDR3: TGTGCCAGCAGTGCTACAGGGGATAATTCACCCCTCCACTTT. Protein sequence: CASSATGDNSPLHF.

V gene TRBV19 combines with J gene TRBJ1-5; the D gene is possibly TRBD1 (6 bases). Germline-derived CDR1 and CDR2 are LNHDA and SQIVND (reference sequence). V was pared by 5 bases and J by 4 bases, with 9 bases between. This CDR3 spans 13 amino acids. CDR3 loop: CASSYTGNQPQHF. Here the CDR3 DNA reads TGTGCCAGTAGTTATACAGGGAATCAGCCCCAGCATTTT.

V usage is TRBV23-1 and J usage is TRBJ2-7; D tentatively fits TRBD1 or TRBD2 (5 bases each). TRBV23-1 is an ORF, with its function uncertain. CDR3 length: 17 residues. The V gene lost 2 bases and the J gene lost 0 bases, with 17 bases spanning the gap. CDR3 sequence: CASSQQMGVMCSYEQYF. The CDR3 coding sequence is TGCGCCAGCAGTCAACAGATGGGGGTAATGTGCTCCTACGAGCAGTACTTC.

CDR3 nucleotide sequence: TGTGCCAGCAGCGTTGGAGCGTTAGCGGGAGGTTTGGGGAATGAGCAGTTCTTC. Its protein product is CASSVGALAGGLGNEQFF. The rearrangement uses TRBV9 and TRBJ2-1; 10 bases map to TRBD2. Germline CDR1 is SGDLS and CDR2 is YYNGEE. The CDR3 extends over 18 amino acids. V dropped 2 bases and J dropped 7; count of bases not matched to a gene: 15.

This sequence joins TRBV28 and TRBJ2-2; tentative D call: TRBD2 (5 bases). The V gene lost 2 bases and the J gene lost 4 bases, with 11 bases spanning the gap. CDR1 is MDHEN, CDR2 SYDVKM, per germline. This CDR3 is 15 amino acids long. The CDR3 spells CASSLSSEGTGELFF. The CDR3 DNA sequence: TGTGCCAGCAGTTTAAGTTCAGAGGGCACCGGGGAGCTGTTTTTT.